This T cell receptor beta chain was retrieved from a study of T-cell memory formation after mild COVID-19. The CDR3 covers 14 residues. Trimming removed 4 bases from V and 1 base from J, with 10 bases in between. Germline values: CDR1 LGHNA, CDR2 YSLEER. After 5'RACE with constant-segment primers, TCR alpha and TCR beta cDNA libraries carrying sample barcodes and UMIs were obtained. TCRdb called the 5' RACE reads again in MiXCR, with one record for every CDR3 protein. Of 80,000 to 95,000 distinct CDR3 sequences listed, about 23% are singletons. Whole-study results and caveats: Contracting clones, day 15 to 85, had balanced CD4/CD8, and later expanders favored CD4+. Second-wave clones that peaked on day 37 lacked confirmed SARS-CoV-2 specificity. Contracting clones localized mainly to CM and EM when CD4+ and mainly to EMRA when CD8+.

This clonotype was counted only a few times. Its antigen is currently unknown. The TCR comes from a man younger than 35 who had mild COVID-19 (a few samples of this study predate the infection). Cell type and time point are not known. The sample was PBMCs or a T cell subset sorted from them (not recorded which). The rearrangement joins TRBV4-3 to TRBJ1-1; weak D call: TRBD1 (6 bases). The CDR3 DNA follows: TGCGCCAGCAGCCCGGACAGCAGGAACACTGAAGCTTTCTTT. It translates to CASSPDSRNTEAFF.